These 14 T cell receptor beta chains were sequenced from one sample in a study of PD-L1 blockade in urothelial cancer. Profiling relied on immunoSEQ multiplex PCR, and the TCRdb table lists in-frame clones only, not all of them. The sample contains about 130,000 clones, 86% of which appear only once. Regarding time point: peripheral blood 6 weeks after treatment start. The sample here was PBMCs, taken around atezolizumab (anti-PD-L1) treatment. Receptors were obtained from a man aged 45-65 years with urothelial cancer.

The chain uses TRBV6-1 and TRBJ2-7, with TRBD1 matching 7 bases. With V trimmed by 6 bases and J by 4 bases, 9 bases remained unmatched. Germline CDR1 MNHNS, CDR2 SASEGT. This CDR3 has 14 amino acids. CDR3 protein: CASSPRTGRYEQYF. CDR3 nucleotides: TGTGCCAGCAGCCCCAGGACAGGCCGATACGAGCAGTACTTC.

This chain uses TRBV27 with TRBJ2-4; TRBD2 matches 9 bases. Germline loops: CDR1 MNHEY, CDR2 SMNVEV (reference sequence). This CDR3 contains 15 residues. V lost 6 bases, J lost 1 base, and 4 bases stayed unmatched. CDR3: CASRQREVAKNIQYF. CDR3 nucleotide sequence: TGTGCCAGCAGACAGCGGGAGGTGGCCAAAAACATTCAGTACTTC.

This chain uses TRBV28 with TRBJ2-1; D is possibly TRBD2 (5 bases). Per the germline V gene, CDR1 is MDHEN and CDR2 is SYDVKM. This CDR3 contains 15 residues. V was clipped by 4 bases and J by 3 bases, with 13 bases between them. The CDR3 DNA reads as TGTGCCAGCAGTTCAGGAGGACGGGTCTACAATGAGCAGTTCTTC. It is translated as CASSSGGRVYNEQFF.

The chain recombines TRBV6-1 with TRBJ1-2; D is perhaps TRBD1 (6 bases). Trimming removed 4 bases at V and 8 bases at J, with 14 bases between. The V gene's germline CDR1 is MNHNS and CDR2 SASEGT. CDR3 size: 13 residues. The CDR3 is CASSGWTAGGYTF. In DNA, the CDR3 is TGTGCCAGCAGTGGATGGACAGCTGGAGGCTACACCTTC.

Written as DNA, the CDR3 is TGCGCCAGCAGCTTGGAAAGGAGAGAAGCTTTCTTT. It codes for CASSLERREAFF. The chain combines TRBV5-1 with TRBJ1-1; D unresolved. The CDR3 runs 12 residues. Trimming shortened V by 0 bases and J by 8 bases, and 8 bases separated the two germline ends. Germline loops: CDR1 SGHRS, CDR2 YFSETQ.

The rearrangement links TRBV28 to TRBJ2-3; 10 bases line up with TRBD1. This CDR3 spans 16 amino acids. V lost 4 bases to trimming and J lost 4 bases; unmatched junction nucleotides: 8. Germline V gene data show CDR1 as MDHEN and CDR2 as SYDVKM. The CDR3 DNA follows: TGTGCCAGCAGTTCACCGGGACAGGGGATTCCAGATACGCAGTATTTT. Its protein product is CASSSPGQGIPDTQYF.

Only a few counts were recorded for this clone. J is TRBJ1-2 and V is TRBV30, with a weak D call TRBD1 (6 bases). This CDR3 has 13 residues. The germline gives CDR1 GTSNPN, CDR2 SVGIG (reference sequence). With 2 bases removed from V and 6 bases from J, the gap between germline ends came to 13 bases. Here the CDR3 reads CAWSYTGSDGYTF. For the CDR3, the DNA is TGTGCCTGGAGTTATACAGGGTCAGATGGCTACACCTTC.

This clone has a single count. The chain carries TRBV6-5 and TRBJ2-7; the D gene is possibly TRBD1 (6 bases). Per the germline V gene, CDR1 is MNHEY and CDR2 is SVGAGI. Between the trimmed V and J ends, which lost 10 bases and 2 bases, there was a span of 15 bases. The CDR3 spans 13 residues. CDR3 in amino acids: CATAQGTAYEQYF. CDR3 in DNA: TGTGCCACGGCCCAGGGGACGGCCTACGAGCAGTACTTC.

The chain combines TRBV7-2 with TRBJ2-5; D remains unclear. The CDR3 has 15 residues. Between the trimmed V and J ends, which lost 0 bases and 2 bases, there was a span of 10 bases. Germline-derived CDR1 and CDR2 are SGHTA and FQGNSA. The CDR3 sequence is CASSLANLKQETQYF. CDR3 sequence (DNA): TGTGCCAGCAGCTTAGCGAACTTAAAACAAGAGACCCAGTACTTC.

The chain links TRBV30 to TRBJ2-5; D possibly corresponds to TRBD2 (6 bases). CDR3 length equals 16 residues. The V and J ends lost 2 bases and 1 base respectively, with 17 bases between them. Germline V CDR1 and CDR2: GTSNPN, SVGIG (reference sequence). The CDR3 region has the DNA TGTGCCTGGAGTCCCGATGGGGGGAGTTTCCAAGAGACCCAGTACTTC. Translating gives CAWSPDGGSFQETQYF.

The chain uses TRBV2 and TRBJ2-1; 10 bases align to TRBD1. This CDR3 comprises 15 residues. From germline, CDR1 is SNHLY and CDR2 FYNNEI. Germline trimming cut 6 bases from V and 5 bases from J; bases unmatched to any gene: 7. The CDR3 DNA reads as TGTGCCAGCAGACCGACAGGGGGCAAACACAATGAGCAGTTCTTC. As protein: CASRPTGGKHNEQFF.

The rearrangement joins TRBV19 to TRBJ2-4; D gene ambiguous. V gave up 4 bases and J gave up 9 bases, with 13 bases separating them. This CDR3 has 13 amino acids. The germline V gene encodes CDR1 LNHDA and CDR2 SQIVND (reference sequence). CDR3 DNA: TGTGCCAGTAGTAGGGCCCTCGAAGGCATTCAGTACTTC. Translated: CASSRALEGIQYF.

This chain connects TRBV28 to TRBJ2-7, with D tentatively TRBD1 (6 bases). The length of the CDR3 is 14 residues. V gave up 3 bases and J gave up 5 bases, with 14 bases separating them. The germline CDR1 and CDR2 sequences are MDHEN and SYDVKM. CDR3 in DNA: TGTGCCAGCAGTTTTATAGGACAGACCAACGAGCAGTACTTC. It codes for CASSFIGQTNEQYF.

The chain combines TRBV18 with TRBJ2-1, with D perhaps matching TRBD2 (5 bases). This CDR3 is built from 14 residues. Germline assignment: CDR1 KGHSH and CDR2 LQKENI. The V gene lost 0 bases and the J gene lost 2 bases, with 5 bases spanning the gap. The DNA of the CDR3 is TGTGCCAGCTCACCACCGACTACCTACAATGAGCAGTTCTTC. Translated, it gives CASSPPTTYNEQFF.